The clone carrying this T cell receptor beta chain turned up a few times. The antigen remains undetermined. CDR3 size: 15 residues. Per germline, CDR1 DFQATT and CDR2 SNEGSKA (reference sequence). V shed 0 bases and J shed 10 bases, with 18 bases lying between them. Constant-region reverse primers amplified full-length variable regions, followed by semi-nested Nested Universal Primer A PCR. Each CDR3 protein gets one entry after TCRdb re-called the 5' RACE reads with MiXCR. The data hold tens of thousands of distinct CDR3 sequences, with about 15% observed a single time. The study's findings and limits: Whole repertoires were not studied in the larger cohort, only one V-J beta rearrangement. In terms of TCR gene usage, tumor memory CD4+ T cells clustered together with blood and lymph node memory CD4+ cells, as well as with lymph node naive CD4+ cells.

This receptor was taken from a female donor with breast cancer. The sample taken for sequencing was naive CD4+ T cells sorted from blood. Subset meaning: naive CD4+ T cells, CD4+CD45RA+CD25-. This rearrangement joins TRBV20-1 to TRBJ1-4; unclear D gene. Here the CDR3 DNA reads TGCAGTGCTAGAGATCTAAGTGACCTCTGGGGAAAACTGTTTTTT. This sequence encodes CSARDLSDLWGKLFF.